The next 27 T cell receptor beta chains were all read from a single sample in a study of OX40 agonist ivuxolimab in advanced cancers. Sequencing was performed with immunoSEQ multiplex PCR; in TCRdb, only in-frame clones are kept and a portion is missing. The table shows tens of thousands of clones, with under 90% occurring only once. Sequenced material: CD4+ or CD8+ T cells sorted from blood, taken in a trial of the OX40 agonist ivuxolimab. These receptors originate from an adult with an advanced solid tumor such as melanoma, head and neck, liver or kidney cancer.

As DNA, the CDR3 is TGTGCCAGCAGCCCGTCGACAGGGGTGAACACCGGGGAGCTGTTTTTT. Amino acids: CASSPSTGVNTGELFF. The chain couples TRBV5-4 to TRBJ2-2; TRBD1 matches at 8 bases. The junction had 6 bases not matched to a gene; V was cut back by 4 bases and J by 1 base. The CDR3 runs to 16 residues. Germline V lookup: CDR1 SGHNT, CDR2 YYREEE (reference sequence).

This chain uses TRBV5-1 with TRBJ2-2; TRBD1 matches 10 bases. V dropped 4 bases and J dropped 9; count of bases not matched to a gene: 24. This CDR3 spans 20 amino acids. CDR1 SGHRS and CDR2 YFSETQ come from the germline V gene. The CDR3 DNA is TGCGCCAGCAGCACAATGTTGGGGGGACAGGGGATACTATCACCCAGGGAGCTGTTTTTT. Amino acid sequence: CASSTMLGGQGILSPRELFF.

The chain links TRBV6-1 to TRBJ1-4; tentative D call: TRBD1 (5 bases). CDR3 size: 15 residues. Trimming removed 6 bases from V and 8 bases from J, with 19 bases in between. The germline V gene has CDR1 MNHNS and CDR2 SASEGT. This chain's CDR3 is CASRRNRDLREKLFF. The CDR3 bases are TGTGCCAGCAGGAGAAACCGGGACCTCAGGGAAAAACTGTTTTTT.

The chain combines TRBV10-2 with TRBJ1-1, with D possibly TRBD1 on 6 matching bases. Germline V gives CDR1 WSHSY, CDR2 SAAADI. This CDR3 has 15 amino acids. V was pared by 8 bases and J by 8 bases, with 24 bases between. Here the CDR3 DNA reads TGCGCCAGCGGTCCAGGGGAGATCGCTATACAAGAAGCTTTCTTT. Residues: CASGPGEIAIQEAFF.

This chain connects TRBV6-6 to TRBJ1-2; TRBD1 might be the D (6 bases). The germline V gene encodes CDR1 MNHNY and CDR2 SVGAGI (reference sequence). This CDR3 has 15 amino acids. V lost 0 bases and J lost 3, with 11 bases in between. CDR3 DNA: TGTGCCAGCAGTTACTCGCAGGGGCGATACTATGGCTACACCTTC. As protein: CASSYSQGRYYGYTF.

This clone was recorded only once. V is TRBV18 and J is TRBJ2-3; D unclear. V was shortened by 0 bases and J by 6 bases, with 16 bases between the two germline ends. The CDR3 runs 16 residues. CDR1 KGHSH and CDR2 LQKENI come from the germline V gene. In DNA, the CDR3 is TGTGCCAGCTCACCACCTCAGCGCCTGGGCAAGGATACGCAGTATTTT. This codes for CASSPPQRLGKDTQYF.

The chain uses TRBV19 and TRBJ2-2, with TRBD1 matching 11 bases. The junction had 5 bases not matched to a gene; V was cut back by 3 bases and J by 8 bases. Germline V lookup: CDR1 LNHDA, CDR2 SQIVND (reference sequence). The CDR3 sequence is 15 residues long. The CDR3 DNA reads TGTGCCAGTAGTATCCGGACAGGGGGCGAAGGGGAGCTGTTTTTT. Residues: CASSIRTGGEGELFF.

This clone was detected only once. The same CDR3 can be traced to other DNA sequences in this sample. The chain employs TRBV5-4 and TRBJ2-1; D is possibly TRBD2 (5 bases). The V end was cut by 0 bases, the J end by 9 bases, with 7 bases between. This CDR3 has 12 residues. From germline, CDR1 is SGHNT and CDR2 YYREEE (reference sequence). For the CDR3, the DNA is TGTGCCAGCAGCTTGGGGGCGGGTGAGCAGTTCTTC. Amino acids: CASSLGAGEQFF.

The J gene is TRBJ2-7, the V gene TRBV2; a weak D match, TRBD2 (6 bases). V was shortened by 10 bases and J by 4 bases, with 20 bases between the two germline ends. The V gene's germline CDR1 is SNHLY and CDR2 FYNNEI. The CDR3 spans 14 residues. The CDR3 spells CATSRAGGTYEQYF. As DNA, the CDR3 is TGTGCCACATCCCGGGCCGGCGGGACTTACGAGCAGTACTTC.

The J gene is TRBJ1-2, the V gene TRBV5-6, with D uncertain. V dropped 2 bases and J dropped 7 bases, with 9 bases sitting between them. The CDR3 contains 12 residues. The V gene's germline CDR1 is SGHDT and CDR2 YYEEEE. CDR3 coding DNA: TGTGCCAGCAGCTTCCGTTCTCTTGGCTACACCTTC. Its protein is CASSFRSLGYTF.

V is TRBV5-6 and J is TRBJ2-5; 7 bases align to TRBD1. The CDR3 is made up of 13 amino acids. Germline-derived CDR1 and CDR2 are SGHDT and YYEEEE. J lost 6 bases, V lost 3 bases, and 5 bases had no gene match. CDR3 in amino acids: CASSSQGSKTQYF. For the CDR3, the DNA is TGTGCCAGCAGCTCACAGGGGAGCAAGACCCAGTACTTC.

V usage is TRBV7-2 and J usage is TRBJ2-5; D might be TRBD2 (5 bases). Looked up from germline, CDR1 is SGHTA and CDR2 is FQGNSA. The CDR3 has 12 amino acids. Between the trimmed V and J ends, which lost 4 bases and 4 bases, there was a span of 7 bases. Here the CDR3 reads CASSWERETQYF. The CDR3 DNA reads TGTGCCAGCAGCTGGGAGCGAGAGACCCAGTACTTC.

This chain links TRBV7-9 with TRBJ2-4; D unclear. Looked up from germline, CDR1 is SEHNR and CDR2 is FQNEAQ (reference sequence). Trimming took 4 bases from V and 7 from J, leaving 11 bases between them. The CDR3 spans 13 residues. CDR3 nucleotides: TGTGCCAGCAGCTCACGGATTGGGAACATTCAGTACTTC. Its protein is CASSSRIGNIQYF.

This chain joins TRBV19 and TRBJ2-3; D not resolved. Germline V gene sequence: CDR1 LNHDA, CDR2 SQIVND (reference sequence). The CDR3 length is 12 residues. V lost 5 bases and J lost 5, with 8 bases in between. CDR3 bases: TGTGCCAGTAGTCAACCGGGAGATACGCAGTATTTT. Translating gives CASSQPGDTQYF.

Here the CDR3 reads CASSLMKGGTEAFF. The CDR3 DNA sequence: TGTGCCAGCAGCTTAATGAAGGGAGGTACTGAAGCTTTCTTT. The V call is TRBV7-2, the J call TRBJ1-1, with D hard to call. This CDR3 has 14 amino acids. CDR1 and CDR2 from the germline V gene are SGHTA and FQGNSA. V shed 2 bases and J shed 5 bases, with 12 bases lying between them.

The chain is built from TRBV19 and TRBJ2-7, with D possibly being TRBD1 (6 bases). CDR1 and CDR2 (germline): LNHDA, SQIVND (reference sequence). The CDR3 is 14 amino acids. V was shortened by 5 bases and J by 3 bases, with 14 bases between the two germline ends. The CDR3 loop is CASSSSGTNYEQYF. CDR3 bases: TGTGCCAGTAGTTCCTCCGGGACAAACTACGAGCAGTACTTC.

J is TRBJ2-1 and V is TRBV9, with D unresolved. The CDR3 covers 12 residues. The ends were cut back, 3 bases at V and 7 bases at J, with 8 bases in the middle. CDR1 is SGDLS and CDR2 is YYNGEE in the germline V gene. The CDR3 here is CASSGEWNEQFF. CDR3 nucleotides: TGTGCCAGCAGCGGGGAATGGAATGAGCAGTTCTTC.

The chain combines TRBV11-1 with TRBJ1-1; possible D gene TRBD1, 6 bases. The CDR3 is 11 residues long. The V and J ends lost 5 bases and 8 bases respectively, with 9 bases between them. CDR1 SGHAT and CDR2 FQDESV come from the germline V gene (reference sequence). The CDR3 is CASSNDREAFF. CDR3 coding DNA: TGTGCCAGCAGCAATGACAGGGAAGCTTTCTTT. The full variable domain, completed using reference TRBV11-1 and TRBJ1-1, is EAEVAQSPRYKITEKSQAVAFWCDPISGHATLYWYRQILGQGPELLVQFQDESVVDDSQLPKDRFSAERLKGVDSTLKIQPAELGDSAMYLCASSNDREAFFGQGTRLTVV.

This clone was seen only once. V and J are TRBV19 and TRBJ2-7; tentative D call: TRBD1 (6 bases). The length of the CDR3 is 16 residues. Trimming cost V 1 base and J 6 bases, with 19 bases left between them. Germline V gives CDR1 LNHDA, CDR2 SQIVND (reference sequence). Here the CDR3 reads CASSIAPPTGRSEQYF. DNA of the CDR3: TGTGCCAGTAGTATAGCTCCTCCGACAGGACGGAGCGAGCAGTACTTC.

The rearrangement uses TRBV28 and TRBJ2-1; the match to TRBD2 covers 7 bases. The CDR3 contains 15 residues. Looked up from germline, CDR1 is MDHEN and CDR2 is SYDVKM. Trimming removed 6 bases from V and 5 bases from J; junction bases left unmatched: 10. The CDR3, as DNA: TGTGCCAGCAGCCCTTGGACGGCGGGAGACAATGAGCAGTTCTTC. Amino acids: CASSPWTAGDNEQFF.

The gene calls are TRBV9 and TRBJ1-1; 7 bases agree with TRBD1. From germline, CDR1 is SGDLS and CDR2 YYNGEE. The CDR3 extends over 17 amino acids. V was pared by 3 bases and J by 4 bases, with 15 bases of the junction left unmatched. This chain's CDR3 is CASSAEWSENRGTEAFF. The CDR3 DNA reads TGTGCCAGCAGCGCCGAATGGTCTGAGAACAGGGGCACTGAAGCTTTCTTT.

The chain combines TRBV11-2 with TRBJ2-1; tentatively, D is TRBD2 (7 bases). CDR1 is SGHAT, CDR2 FQNNGV, per germline. V was pared by 1 base and J by 3 bases, with 10 bases between. There are 15 residues in the CDR3. The CDR3 loop is CASSLGGGFYNEQFF. The CDR3 nucleotides are TGTGCCAGCAGCTTAGGCGGGGGCTTCTACAATGAGCAGTTCTTC.

CDR3 loop: CASSIGQGHTEAFF. The CDR3 DNA reads TGTGCCAGTAGTATCGGGCAGGGCCACACTGAAGCTTTCTTT. The genes are TRBV19 and TRBJ1-1, with TRBD1 as a possible D gene (5 bases). Deletions cut 3 bases from V and 3 bases from J, with 11 bases between. Germline V CDR1 and CDR2: LNHDA, SQIVND (reference sequence). CDR3 size: 14 residues.

This clone was detected a few times. The chain recombines TRBV5-6 with TRBJ1-1; D uncertain. The CDR3 totals 12 residues. CDR1 and CDR2 from the germline V gene are SGHDT and YYEEEE. V was cut by 1 base and J by 6 bases, with 7 bases left in between. In nucleotides, the CDR3 is TGTGCCAGCAGCTTGCTAGGGTCTGAAGCTTTCTTT. Encoded protein: CASSLLGSEAFF.

The chain joins TRBV4-3 to TRBJ2-1; tentative D call: TRBD2 (5 bases). Looked up from germline, CDR1 is LGHNA and CDR2 is YSLEER. The V end was cut by 0 bases, the J end by 15 bases, with 15 bases between. The CDR3 is 13 residues long. The CDR3, as DNA: TGCGCCAGCAGCCAAGATCCCCCGCTAGCTAGGTTCTTC. Its protein product is CASSQDPPLARFF.

This rearrangement joins TRBV19 to TRBJ2-3, with TRBD2 matching over 8 bases. Germline V gene lookup returns CDR1 LNHDA and CDR2 SQIVND (reference sequence). Trimming took 6 bases from V and 0 from J; bases not matched to a gene: 8. This CDR3 has 16 amino acids. DNA for the CDR3: TGTGCCAGTAGCCTCTCAGTAGCGGGAAGCACAGATACGCAGTATTTT. It codes for CASSLSVAGSTDTQYF.

The V call is TRBV21-1, the J call TRBJ1-5; no DNA check was done on the table's D call, TRBD1. TRBV21-1 is flagged as a pseudogene. This CDR3 has 11 amino acids. As DNA, the CDR3 is TGTGCCAGCACCTCAGACAGGCCCCAGCATTTT. Translation: CASTSDRPQHF.